This T cell receptor (beta chain) comes out of a study of T-cell reconstitution after alpha-beta-depleted transplantation in children. A TCRbeta library incorporating unique molecular identifiers was prepared. TCRdb ran MiXCR on the PCR reads and lists one entry per CDR3 protein. The sample shows approximately 400,000 distinct CDR3 sequences, around 9.9% of them seen only once. The CDR3 has 12 amino acids. Germline V CDR1 and CDR2: SGDLS, YYNGEE. Between the trimmed V and J ends, which lost 1 base and 6 bases, there was a span of 5 bases. This clonotype was detected ten times or more. This TCR derives from a human donor who donated a stem cell graft to a child with acute myeloid leukemia. The input for sequencing was PBMCs from the stem cell graft donor, taken from the stem cell graft. This chain uses TRBV9 with TRBJ2-1; no reliable D call. As DNA, the CDR3 is TGTGCCAGCAGCGTACGATCCAATGAGCAGTTCTTC. As protein: CASSVRSNEQFF.